The rows below give T cell receptor beta chains drawn from one sample of a study of cytomegalovirus exposure and HLA in healthy donors. Generated by immunoSEQ multiplex PCR, the TCRdb table keeps only in-frame clones and is missing some. The data show about 180,000 clones, about 83% seen once. The sequencing sample was made of PBMCs. These receptor sequences come from a woman in her twenties or thirties in good health and CMV-seronegative. Each CDR3 is given without its conserved first and last residue. The D gene is left open where the match is weak. Size is stated for part of the rows, as once, few or many counts, or as a class when the clone is expanded.

abundance	v_gene	j_gene	d_gene	CDR3aa
-	TRBV7-2	TRBJ2-1	TRBD1	ASSQGQGLFNEQF
few	TRBV5-4	TRBJ2-3	-	ASSLGGLLTDTQY
-	TRBV5-4	TRBJ2-7	TRBD2	ASSTGLAGVRGYEQY
-	TRBV10-1	TRBJ2-2	TRBD1	ASGQGYTGELF
-	TRBV9	TRBJ1-2	-	ASSVAVTGSFGYT
-	TRBV2	TRBJ2-1	-	ASSEPAGTVALSNEQF
few	TRBV15	TRBJ2-7	-	ATSRPGPPRGEQY
-	TRBV19	TRBJ2-5	TRBD1	ASSSDRVSETQY
once	TRBV30	TRBJ2-5	TRBD1	AWSSGGEETQY
-	TRBV10-3	TRBJ2-1	-	AISPRGQAGRVNEQF
-	TRBV19	TRBJ1-5	TRBD1	ASSSRHWDRGEVGNQPQH
-	TRBV19	TRBJ2-2	-	ASSSTAGWTNTGELF
-	TRBV5-1	TRBJ2-7	TRBD1	ASPVGQGFYEQY
-	TRBV4-1	TRBJ2-2	-	ASSPTGTPTGELF
-	TRBV11-2	TRBJ2-5	-	ASSPQETQY
-	TRBV27	TRBJ2-1	TRBD2	ASRRGLAGYNEQF
-	TRBV11-2	TRBJ1-6	-	ASSLDLTANSPLH
-	TRBV18	TRBJ1-2	TRBD1	ASSPSGQAGYGYT
once	TRBV2	TRBJ2-7	-	ASSEATYEQY
-	TRBV4-2	TRBJ1-1	-	ASSHGGVHTEAF
once	TRBV5-4	TRBJ2-5	TRBD1	ASSPATGSETQY
-	TRBV19	TRBJ2-1	-	ASRGGTRGNNEQF
-	TRBV19	TRBJ1-5	-	ASSTTGSTNQPQH
-	TRBV14	TRBJ1-5	-	ASSHSPGQPQH
once	TRBV9	TRBJ1-2	TRBD1	ASSVAGQGHYGYT
few	TRBV13	TRBJ1-6	TRBD1	ASSRRQGTSPLH